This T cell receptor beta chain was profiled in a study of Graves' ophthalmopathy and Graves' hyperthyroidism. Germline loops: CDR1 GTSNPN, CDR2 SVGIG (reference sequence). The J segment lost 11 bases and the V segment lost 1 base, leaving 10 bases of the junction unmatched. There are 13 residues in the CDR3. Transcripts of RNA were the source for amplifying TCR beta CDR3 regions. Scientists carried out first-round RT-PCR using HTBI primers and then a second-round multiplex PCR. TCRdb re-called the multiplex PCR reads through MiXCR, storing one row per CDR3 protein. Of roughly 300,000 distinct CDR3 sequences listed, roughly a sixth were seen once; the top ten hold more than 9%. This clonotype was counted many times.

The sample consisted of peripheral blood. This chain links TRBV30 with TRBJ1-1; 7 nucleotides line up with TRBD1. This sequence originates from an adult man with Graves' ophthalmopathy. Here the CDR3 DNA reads TGTGCCTGGAGTGAGCAACCGGGACAGACGGCTTTCTTT. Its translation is CAWSEQPGQTAFF. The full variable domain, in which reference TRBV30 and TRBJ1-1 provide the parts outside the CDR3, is SQTIHQWPATLVQPVGSPLSLECTVEGTSNPNLYWYRQAAGRGLQLLFYSVGIGQISSEVPQNLSASRPQDRQFILSSKKLLLSDSGFYLCAWSEQPGQTAFFGQGTRLTVV.